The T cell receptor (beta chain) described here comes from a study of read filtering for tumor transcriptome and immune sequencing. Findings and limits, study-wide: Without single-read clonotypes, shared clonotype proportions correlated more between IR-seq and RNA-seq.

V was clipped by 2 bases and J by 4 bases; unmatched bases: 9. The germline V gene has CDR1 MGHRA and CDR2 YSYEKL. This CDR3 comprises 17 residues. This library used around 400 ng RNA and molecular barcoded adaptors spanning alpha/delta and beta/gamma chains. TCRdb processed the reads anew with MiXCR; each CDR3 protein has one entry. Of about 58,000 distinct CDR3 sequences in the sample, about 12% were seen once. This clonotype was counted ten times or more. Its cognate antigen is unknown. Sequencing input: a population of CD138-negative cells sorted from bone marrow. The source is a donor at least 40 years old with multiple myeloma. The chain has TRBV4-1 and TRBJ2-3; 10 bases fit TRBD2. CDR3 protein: CASSQPTSGTSADTQYF. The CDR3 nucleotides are TGCGCCAGCAGCCAACCAACGTCCGGGACTAGCGCAGATACGCAGTATTTT.